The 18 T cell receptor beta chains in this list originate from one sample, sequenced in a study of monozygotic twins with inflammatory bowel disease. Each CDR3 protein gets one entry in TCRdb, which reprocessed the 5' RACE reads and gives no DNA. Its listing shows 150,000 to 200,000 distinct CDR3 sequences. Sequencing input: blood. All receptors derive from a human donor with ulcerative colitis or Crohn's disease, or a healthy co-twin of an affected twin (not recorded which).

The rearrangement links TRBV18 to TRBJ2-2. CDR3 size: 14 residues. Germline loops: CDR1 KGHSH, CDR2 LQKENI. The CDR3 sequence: CASSPPARTGELFF. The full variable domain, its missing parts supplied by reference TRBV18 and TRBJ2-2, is NAGVMQNPRHLVRRRGQEARLRCSPMKGHSHVYWYRQLPEEGLKFMVYLQKENIIDESGMPKERFSAEFPKEGPSILRIQQVVRGDSAAYFCASSPPARTGELFFGEGSRLTVL.

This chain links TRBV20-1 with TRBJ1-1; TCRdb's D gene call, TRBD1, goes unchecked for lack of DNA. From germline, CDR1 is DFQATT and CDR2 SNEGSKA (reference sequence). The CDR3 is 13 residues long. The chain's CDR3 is CSAQQAWDTEAFF.

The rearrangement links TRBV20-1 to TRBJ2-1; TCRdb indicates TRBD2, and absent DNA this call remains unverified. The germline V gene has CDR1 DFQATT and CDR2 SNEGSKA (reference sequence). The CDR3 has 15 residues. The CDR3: CSALTSGGSYNEQFF.

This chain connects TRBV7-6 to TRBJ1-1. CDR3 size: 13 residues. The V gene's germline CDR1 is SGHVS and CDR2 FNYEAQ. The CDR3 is CASSLVVGNEAFF. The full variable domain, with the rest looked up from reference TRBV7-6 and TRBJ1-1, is GAGVSQSPRYKVTKRGQDVALRCDPISGHVSLYWYRQALGQGPEFLTYFNYEAQQDKSGLPNDRFSAERPEGSISTLTIQRTEQRDSAMYRCASSLVVGNEAFFGQGTRLTVV.

CDR3 residues: CASSTRVISNQPQHF. This rearrangement joins TRBV19 to TRBJ1-5. Germline CDR1 reads LNHDA; CDR2 reads SQIVND (reference sequence). The CDR3 is 15 residues long.

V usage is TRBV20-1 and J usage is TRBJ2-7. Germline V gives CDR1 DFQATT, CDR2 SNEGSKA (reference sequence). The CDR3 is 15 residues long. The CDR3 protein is CSARDLGKPAYEQYF.

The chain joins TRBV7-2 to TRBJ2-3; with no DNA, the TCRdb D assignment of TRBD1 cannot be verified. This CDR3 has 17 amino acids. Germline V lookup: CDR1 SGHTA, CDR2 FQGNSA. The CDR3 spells CASSLVGGALRTDTQYF.

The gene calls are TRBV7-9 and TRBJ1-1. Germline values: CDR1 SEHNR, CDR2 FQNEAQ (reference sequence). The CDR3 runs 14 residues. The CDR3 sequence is CASIRSGSRTEAFF.

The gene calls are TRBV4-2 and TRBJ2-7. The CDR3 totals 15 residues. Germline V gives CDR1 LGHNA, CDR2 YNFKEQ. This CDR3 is CASSQFLQNSYEQYF.

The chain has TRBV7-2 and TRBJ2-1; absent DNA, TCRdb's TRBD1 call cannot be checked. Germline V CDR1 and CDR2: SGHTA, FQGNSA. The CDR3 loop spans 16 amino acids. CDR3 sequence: CASTYSRGARVNEQFF.

The CDR3 protein is CASSLVTTGANGYTF. This rearrangement joins TRBV11-2 to TRBJ1-2; TCRdb names TRBD1, which stays unverified in the absence of DNA. CDR3 size: 15 residues. Germline values: CDR1 SGHAT, CDR2 FQNNGV.

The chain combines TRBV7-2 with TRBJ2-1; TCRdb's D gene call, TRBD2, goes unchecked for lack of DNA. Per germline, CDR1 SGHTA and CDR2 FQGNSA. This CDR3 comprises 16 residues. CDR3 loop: CASSLVLLAGKNEQFF.

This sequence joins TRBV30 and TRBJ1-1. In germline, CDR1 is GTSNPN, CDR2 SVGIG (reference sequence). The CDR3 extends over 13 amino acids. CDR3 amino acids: CAWSVNGNTEAFF.

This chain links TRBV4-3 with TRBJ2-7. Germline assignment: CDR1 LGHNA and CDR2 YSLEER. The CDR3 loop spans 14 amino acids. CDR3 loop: CASSQGWTPYEQYF.

CDR3: CASSYGTGGRTGELFF. The gene calls are TRBV5-6 and TRBJ2-2; TCRdb names TRBD1, which stays unverified in the absence of DNA. The CDR3 has 16 amino acids. Germline CDR1 reads SGHDT; CDR2 reads YYEEEE.

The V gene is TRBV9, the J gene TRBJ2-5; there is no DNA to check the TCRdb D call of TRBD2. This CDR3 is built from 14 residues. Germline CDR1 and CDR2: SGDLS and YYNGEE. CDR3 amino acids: CASSVLAEAGTQYF.

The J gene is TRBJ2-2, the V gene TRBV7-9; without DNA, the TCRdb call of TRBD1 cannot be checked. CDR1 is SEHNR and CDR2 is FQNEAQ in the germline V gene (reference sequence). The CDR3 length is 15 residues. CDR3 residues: CASSPHRESTGELFF.

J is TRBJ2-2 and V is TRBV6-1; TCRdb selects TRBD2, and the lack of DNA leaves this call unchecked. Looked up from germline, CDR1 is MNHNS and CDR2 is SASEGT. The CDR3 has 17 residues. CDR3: CASSPGLAGVETGELFF.